This T cell receptor (beta chain) was sequenced for a study of T-cell memory formation after mild COVID-19. A single record per CDR3 protein comes from TCRdb applying MiXCR to the 5' RACE reads. Altogether roughly 450,000 distinct CDR3 sequences are present, approximately 18% being singletons, with the ten largest covering 10% to 15%. This clonotype appeared many times. What it binds is unknown. Study-wide results and limits: Contracting CD4+ clones lay largely in CM and EM, with CD8+ ones residing in EMRA. Memory sampled before infection contained some responding clones, suggesting cross-reactive memory joined.

Trimming took 0 bases from V and 7 from J, leaving 16 bases between them. The germline gives CDR1 SQVTM, CDR2 ANQGSEA. This CDR3 comprises 14 residues. The sequenced material came from PBMCs or a T cell subset sorted from them (not recorded which). The chain carries TRBV29-1 and TRBJ2-7; a weak D match, TRBD1 (6 bases). The TCR originated in an adult woman who had mild COVID-19 (a few samples of this study predate the infection). Cell type and time point are not known. Written as DNA, the CDR3 is TGCAGCGTTGAAGATATTGGGACACCTTTTGAGCAGTACTTC. The encoded protein is CSVEDIGTPFEQYF.